What follows describes a single T cell receptor (beta chain). What it binds is unknown. The V gene's germline CDR1 is SQVTM and CDR2 ANQGSEA. The V end lost 2 bases, the J end lost 0 bases, and 10 bases lay between the germline ends. The CDR3 consists of 14 residues. These data come from a study of blood T cells in healthy people across ages. The study's findings and limits: Long-lived and aged donors differed, with more naive CD4+ cells and higher diversity in the long-lived.

Then a second PCR, running roughly 7 to 11 cycles, was carried out with a sample-barcoded 5' primer and a J-beta primer mix. TCRdb called the 5' RACE reads again in MiXCR, with one record for every CDR3 protein. Found here are about 1.1 million distinct CDR3 sequences, around two fifths of them singletons; the top ten hold around 13%. The chain couples TRBV29-1 to TRBJ2-5; D unresolved. The source material was blood. This clonotype was obtained from a man between 18 and 35 years old in good health. CDR3 coding DNA: TGCAGCGTTGAAAACGGCTGGAACCAAGAGACCCAGTACTTC. Amino acid sequence: CSVENGWNQETQYF.